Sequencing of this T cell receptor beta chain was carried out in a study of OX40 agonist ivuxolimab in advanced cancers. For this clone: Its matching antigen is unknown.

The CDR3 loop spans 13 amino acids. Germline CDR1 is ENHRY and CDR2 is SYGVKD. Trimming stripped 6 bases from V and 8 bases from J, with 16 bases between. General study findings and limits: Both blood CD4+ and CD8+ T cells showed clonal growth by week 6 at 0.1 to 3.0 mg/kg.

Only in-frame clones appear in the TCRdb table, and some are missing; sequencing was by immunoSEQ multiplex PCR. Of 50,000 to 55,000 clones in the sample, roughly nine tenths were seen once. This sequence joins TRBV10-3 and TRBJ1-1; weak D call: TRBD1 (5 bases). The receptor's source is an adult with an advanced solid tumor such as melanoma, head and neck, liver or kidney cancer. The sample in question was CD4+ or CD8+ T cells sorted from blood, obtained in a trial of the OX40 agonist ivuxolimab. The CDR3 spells CAISIDSSLEAFF. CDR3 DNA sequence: TGTGCCATCAGCATTGACAGCAGTCTCGAAGCTTTCTTT.